These 16 T cell receptor beta chains share one sample of origin, sequenced in a study of control samples from healthy donors and cancer patients. The data were produced by immunoSEQ multiplex PCR, yet TCRdb's version contains in-frame clones alone and is incomplete. Found here are approximately 82,000 clones, approximately 94% of them singletons; the top ten hold around 4.9%. The sample was blood. The receptors shown here come from a young woman in good health.

The chain is built from TRBV28 and TRBJ2-1; 12 bases align to TRBD2. In germline, CDR1 is MDHEN, CDR2 SYDVKM. This CDR3 region has 15 residues. The J segment lost 7 bases and the V segment lost 3 bases, leaving 4 bases of the junction unmatched. CDR3 sequence reads: CASSFWLAGGNEQFF. The DNA of the CDR3 is TGTGCCAGCAGTTTTTGGCTAGCGGGAGGGAATGAGCAGTTCTTC.

The V call is TRBV28, the J call TRBJ1-1; 10 nucleotides align to TRBD1. Germline V CDR1 and CDR2: MDHEN, SYDVKM. V dropped 5 bases and J dropped 9; count of bases not matched to a gene: 3. This CDR3 comprises 12 residues. Here the CDR3 reads CASSLTGGKAFF. The CDR3 coding sequence is TGTGCCAGCAGTCTGACAGGGGGCAAAGCTTTCTTT.

The chain uses TRBV5-8 and TRBJ2-7; possibly TRBD1 or TRBD2 for D (5 bases each). The CDR3 runs to 15 residues. From germline, CDR1 is SGHTS and CDR2 YDEGEE. Trimming took off 1 base at V and 1 base at J, with 12 bases between the two ends. CDR3 in amino acids: CASSLQVGPSYEQYF. CDR3 sequence (DNA): TGTGCCAGCAGCTTGCAGGTGGGACCATCCTACGAGCAGTACTTC.

The genes are TRBV28 and TRBJ2-5; no definite D call. From germline, CDR1 is MDHEN and CDR2 SYDVKM. The CDR3 length is 12 residues. Trimming cost V 5 bases and J 11 bases, with 15 bases left between them. CDR3 in amino acids: CASSPPQAKQYF. The CDR3 nucleotides are TGTGCCAGCAGTCCACCCCAGGCTAAACAGTACTTC.

This sequence joins TRBV9 and TRBJ2-2; TRBD2 aligns across 8 bases. CDR1 and CDR2 (germline): SGDLS, YYNGEE. V trimming: 4 bases; J trimming: 1 base; junction bases outside the gene matches: 9. There are 17 residues in the CDR3. CDR3 sequence (DNA): TGTGCCAGCAGCCCCCGGGGGGGGGACCTGAACACCGGGGAGCTGTTTTTT. Protein: CASSPRGGDLNTGELFF. The variable domain in full, completed from reference TRBV9 and TRBJ2-2, reads DSGVTQTPKHLITATGQRVTLRCSPRSGDLSVYWYQQSLDQGLQFLIQYYNGEERAKGNILERFSAQQFPDLHSELNLSSLELGDSALYFCASSPRGGDLNTGELFFGEGSRLTVL.

This clone occurred once. This rearrangement joins TRBV5-1 to TRBJ2-3; no firm D call. This CDR3 has 13 residues. V was pared by 4 bases and J by 7 bases, with 13 bases between. From germline, CDR1 is SGHRS and CDR2 YFSETQ. The CDR3 DNA reads TGCGCCAGCAGCCCTGGACGGTACCATACGCAGTATTTT. Amino acid sequence: CASSPGRYHTQYF. Looking up the rest from reference TRBV5-1 and TRBJ2-3 gives the full variable domain: KAGVTQTPRYLIKTRGQQVTLSCSPISGHRSVSWYQQTPGQGLQFLFEYFSETQRNKGNFPGRFSGRQFSNSRSEMNVSTLELGDSALYLCASSPGRYHTQYFGPGTRLTVL.

The V call is TRBV19, the J call TRBJ1-2; 10 nucleotides match TRBD1. The CDR3 extends over 15 amino acids. Germline V lookup: CDR1 LNHDA, CDR2 SQIVND (reference sequence). J lost 4 bases, V lost 9 bases, and 11 bases had no gene match. CDR3 amino acids: CASASDRGLIYGYTF. The CDR3 nucleotides read TGTGCCAGCGCATCCGACAGGGGGCTCATCTATGGCTACACCTTC.

This chain links TRBV7-2 with TRBJ2-7; 9 bases match TRBD2. The CDR3 contains 13 residues. V shed 6 bases and J 3 bases; nucleotides not matched to a gene: 3. CDR1 SGHTA and CDR2 FQGNSA come from the germline V gene. The CDR3 region has the DNA TGTGCCAGCAGTCGCGGGAGGGACTACGAGCAGTACTTC. As protein: CASSRGRDYEQYF.

The genes are TRBV21-1 and TRBJ1-1; the listed D gene, TRBD1, was not tested against the DNA. TRBV21-1 is a known pseudogene. The CDR3 is made up of 17 amino acids. The CDR3 DNA is TGTGCCAGCAGCATTAAACTACGGGACACCAAGTACACTGAAGCTTTCTTT. It is translated as CASSIKLRDTKYTEAFF.

This sequence joins TRBV4-1 and TRBJ1-1, with 8 positions matching TRBD1. J gave up 11 bases and V 0 bases, and 5 bases lay outside the gene matches. Germline CDR1 and CDR2: MGHRA and YSYEKL. This CDR3 contains 13 residues. The CDR3 nucleotides read TGCGCCAGCAGCCAAGAGGACAGGGTAGAGGCTTTCTTT. Amino acid sequence: CASSQEDRVEAFF.

The rearrangement joins TRBV28 to TRBJ1-1, with unresolved D. CDR3 size: 13 residues. V lost 5 bases and J lost 6, with 13 bases in between. Looked up from germline, CDR1 is MDHEN and CDR2 is SYDVKM. Written as DNA, the CDR3 is TGTGCCAGCAGTCCAGTCTCCCCCCCTGAAGCTTTCTTT. Translating gives CASSPVSPPEAFF.

This clone was counted only a few times. This sequence joins TRBV6-5 and TRBJ2-7; 7 positions match TRBD1. This CDR3 is 14 amino acids long. Germline V gene data show CDR1 as MNHEY and CDR2 as SVGAGI. After removal of 7 bases from V and 3 bases from J, the junction contained 9 bases not matched to a gene. This CDR3 reads CASTLRAGGYEQYF. CDR3 sequence (DNA): TGTGCCAGCACTTTACGGGCAGGGGGCTACGAGCAGTACTTC.

This rearrangement joins TRBV25-1 to TRBJ2-7; 8 nucleotides agree with TRBD1. The germline V gene encodes CDR1 MGHDK and CDR2 SYGVNS. The CDR3 sequence is 14 residues long. V shed 6 bases, J shed 2 bases, and the junction held 6 bases outside the gene matches. CDR3 DNA: TGTGCCAGCAGCCGTAGGACAGGGCCCTACGAGCAGTACTTC. Translation gives CASSRRTGPYEQYF.

The chain recombines TRBV11-2 with TRBJ2-7; D tentatively reads TRBD1 or TRBD2 (6 bases each). Looked up from germline, CDR1 is SGHAT and CDR2 is FQNNGV. The CDR3 totals 13 residues. The V end lost 4 bases, the J end lost 7 bases, and 14 bases lay between the germline ends. The DNA for the CDR3 is TGTGCCAGCAGCTCCGGGGGTGGGACAGAGCAGTACTTC. This translates into CASSSGGGTEQYF.

In its sample, this clone was seen once. The rearrangement links TRBV10-3 to TRBJ2-7; D is unresolved. Germline V gene data show CDR1 as ENHRY and CDR2 as SYGVKD. The CDR3 contains 15 residues. V gave up 2 bases and J gave up 0 bases, with 11 bases separating them. CDR3 sequence reads: CAISEIGLSSYEQYF. The CDR3 DNA reads as TGTGCCATCAGTGAGATCGGCCTATCCTCCTACGAGCAGTACTTC.

This chain uses TRBV6-5 with TRBJ1-1, with D hard to call. Looked up from germline, CDR1 is MNHEY and CDR2 is SVGAGI. This CDR3 comprises 15 residues. Trimming left V 0 bases short and J 1 base short, with 9 bases between. As DNA, the CDR3 is TGTGCCAGCAGTTACTCGAAGCAAGCGAACACTGAAGCTTTCTTT. Residues: CASSYSKQANTEAFF.